What follows is one T cell receptor (beta chain) and its context. Germline V gene sequence: CDR1 LNHDA, CDR2 SQIVND (reference sequence). V lost 7 bases and J 5 bases, leaving 14 bases between the germline ends. The CDR3 has 14 amino acids. The source of the sample is a study of blood T cell repertoires in COVID-19. Libraries were prepared by immunoSEQ multiplex PCR; TCRdb keeps only in-frame clonotypes and omits some of them. Of roughly 60,000 clones listed, 88% were seen once; the top ten hold roughly 4%. This sequence was found in a man aged 50-59 years with active COVID-19. The source material was peripheral blood. V usage is TRBV19 and J usage is TRBJ2-2; D might be TRBD2 (6 bases). The CDR3 DNA sequence: TGTGCCAGTATGACCGGGAGAACAACCGGGGAGCTGTTTTTT. This encodes CASMTGRTTGELFF.